This T cell receptor (beta chain) was sequenced in a study of CD8 T cells in Susac syndrome. RNA, at about 0.5 to 1 ug, was reverse transcribed with random hexamers. One entry per CDR3 protein results from TCRdb running MiXCR on the immunoSEQ multiplex PCR reads. This table has about 210,000 distinct CDR3 sequences, 95% appearing once. The TCR was taken from a human donor with multiple sclerosis. Input material: CD4+ T cells from PBMCs.

The CDR3 sequence: CSVEGGTASYVITEAFF. In nucleotides, the CDR3 is TGCAGCGTTGAAGGGGGAACAGCCTCGTATGTTATCACTGAAGCTTTCTTT. The V and J genes are TRBV29-1 and TRBJ1-1; unclear D gene. The CDR3 spans 17 residues. CDR1 is SQVTM, CDR2 ANQGSEA, per germline. V was clipped by 1 base and J by 4 bases, with 22 bases between them.